The next 20 T cell receptor beta chains were all read from a single sample in a study of blood T cells in healthy people across ages. A second PCR, run for about 7 to 11 cycles, used a sample-barcoded 5' primer plus a J-beta primer mix. TCRdb re-analysed the 5' RACE reads in MiXCR, keeping a single row per CDR3 protein. Among 1.6 million or so distinct CDR3 sequences listed, roughly 32% were seen once. Material: blood. The receptor source for this set is a woman aged 25 to 39 in good health.

This chain connects TRBV4-1 to TRBJ1-1; D unresolved. Germline lookup yields CDR1 MGHRA and CDR2 YSYEKL. CDR3 length equals 14 residues. V was pared by 0 bases and J by 4 bases, with 9 bases between. The DNA for the CDR3 is TGCGCCAGCAGCCAAGATGCGGGGAGCACTGAAGCTTTCTTT. Protein: CASSQDAGSTEAFF.

The chain couples TRBV12-5 to TRBJ2-2; D is ambiguous. V lost 0 bases and J 1 base, leaving 9 bases between the germline ends. Germline V lookup: CDR1 LGHNT, CDR2 FRNRAP. The CDR3 covers 16 residues. The CDR3 sequence is CASGLVAGVNTGELFF. The CDR3 DNA reads TGTGCTAGTGGTTTGGTCGCAGGCGTGAACACCGGGGAGCTGTTTTTT.

This chain joins TRBV7-8 and TRBJ1-2; maybe TRBD1 (5 bases). This CDR3 has 17 amino acids. The germline V and J ends were trimmed by 1 base and 4 bases, with 19 bases remaining between them. CDR1 is SGHVS, CDR2 FQNEAQ, per germline. Here the CDR3 reads CASSLDRQGSTSYGYTF. As DNA, the CDR3 is TGTGCCAGCAGCTTAGATCGGCAGGGAAGCACTAGCTATGGCTACACCTTC.

This clonotype was observed at least ten times. This sequence joins TRBV7-2 and TRBJ1-6, with D unclear. Germline V CDR1 and CDR2: SGHTA, FQGNSA. Between the trimmed V and J ends, which lost 3 bases and 7 bases, there was a span of 10 bases. The CDR3 sequence is 14 residues long. This CDR3 is CASSFVPQNSPLHF. CDR3 bases: TGTGCCAGCAGCTTTGTTCCACAGAATTCACCCCTCCACTTT.

V is TRBV6-1 and J is TRBJ1-4; 7 positions match TRBD1. The CDR3 contains 13 residues. Germline V gives CDR1 MNHNS, CDR2 SASEGT. V lost 10 bases and J lost 7; bases outside the gene matches: 9. The CDR3 loop reads CAIRDSYSEKLFF. The CDR3 nucleotides read TGTGCCATCCGGGACAGTTATAGTGAAAAACTGTTTTTT.

The chain couples TRBV29-1 to TRBJ2-1; D tentatively reads TRBD1 or TRBD2 (6 bases each). V lost 6 bases, J lost 2 bases, and 14 bases lay in between. Per germline, CDR1 SQVTM and CDR2 ANQGSEA. CDR3 length equals 14 residues. CDR3 residues: CSVGPGATYNEQFF. In nucleotides, the CDR3 is TGCAGCGTGGGGCCGGGGGCAACCTACAATGAGCAGTTCTTC.

Turning to this clonotype: An end of the junction differs from the germline gene, which may be a read error. The CDR3 bases are TGTGCCAGCAGTTCCGATATGGGTAGAGCGGGAGTTTCCTACGATGAGCAGTTCTTC. Amino acid sequence: CASSSDMGRAGVSYDEQFF. J is TRBJ2-1 and V is TRBV5-4, with 8 bases fitting TRBD2. Germline CDR1 SGHNT, CDR2 YYREEE (reference sequence). The CDR3 consists of 19 residues.

Note on this clonotype: One end of the junction does not line up with germline, which may come from a read error. The chain recombines TRBV6-1 with TRBJ2-2; 9 nucleotides line up with TRBD1. Germline CDR1 MNHNS, CDR2 SASEGT. This CDR3 region has 14 residues. The CDR3: CASGSGTGTGGLFF. The CDR3 DNA is TGTGCCAGCGGTTCCGGGACAGGGACCGGGGGGCTGTTTTTT.

The chain links TRBV11-2 to TRBJ2-7; no clear D. The V gene's germline CDR1 is SGHAT and CDR2 FQNNGV. The CDR3 is 14 residues long. The ends were cut back, 2 bases at V and 6 bases at J, with 14 bases in the middle. The CDR3 DNA is TGTGCCAGCAGCTTATTGCCCGGGCTTCGCGAGCAGTACTTC. Encoded protein: CASSLLPGLREQYF.

The chain is built from TRBV13 and TRBJ1-2; 8 nucleotides align to TRBD1. Germline CDR1 is PRHDT and CDR2 is FYEKMQ (reference sequence). J lost 6 bases, V lost 4 bases, and 7 bases had no gene match. The CDR3 spans 14 residues. CDR3 DNA: TGTGCCAGCAGCTCCTCCCGGGACAGGAATGGCTACACCTTC. It translates to CASSSSRDRNGYTF.

This clonotype was found many times. The chain is built from TRBV28 and TRBJ2-1, with D tentatively TRBD1 (6 bases). This CDR3 is 13 amino acids long. Trimming left V 8 bases short and J 0 bases short, with 8 bases between. CDR1 is MDHEN and CDR2 is SYDVKM in the germline V gene. CDR3 amino acids: CASSTGSYNEQFF. The CDR3 nucleotides are TGTGCCAGCTCGACAGGCTCCTACAATGAGCAGTTCTTC.

A word on this clonotype: The junction departs from germline at one end; a sequencing error may be responsible. The CDR3 spells CAISDLVVPTNKQFF. DNA for the CDR3: TGTGCCATCAGTGACCTGGTGGTCCCGACCAATAAGCAGTTCTTC. The chain links TRBV10-3 to TRBJ2-1; D gene ambiguous. The germline V gene encodes CDR1 ENHRY and CDR2 SYGVKD. The CDR3 totals 15 residues.

This clonotype has more than one count but fewer than ten. The chain couples TRBV4-2 to TRBJ1-2; no firm D call. Deletions cut 0 bases from V and 4 bases from J, with 12 bases between. Germline CDR1 is LGHNA and CDR2 is YNFKEQ. The CDR3 has 15 residues. This chain's CDR3 is CASSQEEQSRYGYTF. As DNA, the CDR3 is TGTGCCAGCAGCCAAGAGGAACAGAGCCGCTATGGCTACACCTTC.

The rearrangement uses TRBV5-6 and TRBJ2-5, with a weak D call TRBD2 (5 bases). The CDR3 is 14 residues long. Trimming left V 1 base short and J 11 bases short, with 18 bases between. In germline, CDR1 is SGHDT, CDR2 YYEEEE. This CDR3 reads CASSLSSKLGEQYF. The CDR3, as DNA: TGTGCCAGCAGCTTGTCATCTAAGCTTGGGGAGCAGTACTTC.

This clonotype occurred a few times. V usage is TRBV20-1 and J usage is TRBJ2-1, with D possibly called TRBD1 or TRBD2 (6 bases each). Germline V gene data show CDR1 as DFQATT and CDR2 as SNEGSKA (reference sequence). The CDR3 length is 18 residues. V shed 0 bases and J shed 2 bases, with 20 bases lying between them. CDR3 in DNA: TGCAGTGCTAGAGATGGAGGGGGGAGCTACACCACCTACAATGAGCAGTTCTTC. Its protein is CSARDGGGSYTTYNEQFF.

The gene calls are TRBV10-3 and TRBJ2-1; no clear D gene. Germline CDR1 ENHRY, CDR2 SYGVKD. With 6 bases removed from V and 7 bases from J, the gap between germline ends came to 7 bases. The CDR3 extends over 11 amino acids. This chain's CDR3 is CAIRQRNEQFF. CDR3 bases: TGTGCCATCAGGCAGCGAAATGAGCAGTTCTTC.

This clonotype has just a few counts. The chain joins TRBV20-1 to TRBJ1-4; D not certain. The CDR3 length is 15 residues. The germline V gene encodes CDR1 DFQATT and CDR2 SNEGSKA (reference sequence). Trimming cost V 0 bases and J 0 bases, with 8 bases left between them. CDR3 nucleotide sequence: TGCAGTGCTAGAGAACCCCTCACAACTAATGAAAAACTGTTTTTT. Translated: CSAREPLTTNEKLFF.

The V gene is TRBV20-1, the J gene TRBJ2-7; TRBD1 matches at 7 bases. This CDR3 is built from 14 residues. V lost 6 bases and J lost 0; bases outside the gene matches: 8. Germline assignment: CDR1 DFQATT and CDR2 SNEGSKA (reference sequence). The DNA of the CDR3 is TGCAGTGCCCCCCGGACAGGACCCTCCTACGAGCAGTACTTC. It codes for CSAPRTGPSYEQYF.

This clonotype has ten or more counts. The V call is TRBV3-1, the J call TRBJ2-3, with 8 bases matching TRBD1. This CDR3 region has 18 residues. Germline V gene lookup returns CDR1 LGHDT and CDR2 YNNKEL (reference sequence). The junction had 17 bases not matched to a gene; V was cut back by 5 bases and J by 4 bases. CDR3: CASSATQTGVGWADTQYF. In nucleotides, the CDR3 is TGTGCCAGCAGCGCTACTCAGACAGGGGTAGGGTGGGCAGATACGCAGTATTTT.

The chain uses TRBV20-1 and TRBJ2-3; TRBD1 might be the D (5 bases). Germline loops: CDR1 DFQATT, CDR2 SNEGSKA (reference sequence). V lost 5 bases to trimming and J lost 1 base, with 10 bases between them. The CDR3 contains 13 residues. As DNA, the CDR3 is TGCAGTGCTTACAGGTTCCGCACAGATACGCAGTATTTT. It codes for CSAYRFRTDTQYF.